The next 30 T cell receptor beta chains were all read from a single sample in a study of OX40 agonist ivuxolimab in advanced cancers. The data were produced by immunoSEQ multiplex PCR, yet TCRdb's version contains in-frame clones alone and is incomplete. The repertoire holds about 81,000 clones, more than 75% seen once, with approximately 0.43% in the top ten. Sequencing used CD4+ or CD8+ T cells sorted from blood, obtained in a trial of the OX40 agonist ivuxolimab. The receptors come from an adult with an advanced solid tumor such as melanoma, head and neck, liver or kidney cancer.

The chain carries TRBV6-5 and TRBJ1-2; D is uncertain. V lost 4 bases, J lost 0 bases, and 15 bases lay in between. The CDR3 extends over 16 amino acids. Germline V gene lookup returns CDR1 MNHEY and CDR2 SVGAGI. The CDR3 sequence is CASSSPSRNANYGYTF. The CDR3 DNA reads as TGTGCCAGCAGTTCGCCGAGTCGGAACGCTAACTATGGCTACACCTTC.

V gene TRBV6-5 combines with J gene TRBJ1-6, with 8 bases fitting TRBD1. CDR3 length equals 15 residues. CDR1 is MNHEY and CDR2 is SVGAGI in the germline V gene. V was clipped by 2 bases and J by 7 bases; unmatched bases: 4. The CDR3 DNA reads TGTGCCAGCAGTTACAGCCAGGGGGCGAATTCACCCCTCCACTTT. Translation gives CASSYSQGANSPLHF.

The chain carries TRBV4-1 and TRBJ1-2, with 7 positions matching TRBD1. V shed 4 bases and J 6 bases; nucleotides not matched to a gene: 8. The CDR3 loop spans 14 amino acids. From germline, CDR1 is MGHRA and CDR2 YSYEKL. The CDR3 DNA reads TGCGCCAGCAGCCGTCCCGGGGACAGAGATGGCTACACCTTC. This translates into CASSRPGDRDGYTF.

This chain connects TRBV30 to TRBJ2-3, with a possible D match to TRBD2 (6 bases). In germline, CDR1 is GTSNPN, CDR2 SVGIG (reference sequence). The V end lost 2 bases, the J end lost 2 bases, and 14 bases lay between the germline ends. This CDR3 contains 15 residues. In DNA, the CDR3 is TGTGCCTGGAGTCTCCCGGGACTGTACACAGATACGCAGTATTTT. It yields the protein CAWSLPGLYTDTQYF.

The gene calls are TRBV6-5 and TRBJ1-1; D is perhaps TRBD1 (6 bases). Per the germline V gene, CDR1 is MNHEY and CDR2 is SVGAGI. Trimming took 1 base from V and 7 from J, leaving 10 bases between them. The CDR3 runs to 13 residues. The chain's CDR3 is CASSYLGQDEAFF. CDR3 sequence (DNA): TGTGCCAGCAGTTACTTGGGACAAGATGAAGCTTTCTTT.

The chain has TRBV4-2 and TRBJ1-2; 9 bases agree with TRBD1. The CDR3 is 14 residues long. The J segment lost 5 bases and the V segment lost 4 bases, leaving 5 bases of the junction unmatched. Germline V gives CDR1 LGHNA, CDR2 YNFKEQ. Here the CDR3 DNA reads TGTGCCAGCAGCCCGACAGGGGGGGATTATGGCTACACCTTC. Protein: CASSPTGGDYGYTF.

This clone was recorded only once. The V gene is TRBV2, the J gene TRBJ2-1; D is possibly TRBD1 (6 bases). V shed 2 bases and J shed 0 bases, with 8 bases lying between them. The CDR3 covers 15 residues. CDR1 SNHLY and CDR2 FYNNEI come from the germline V gene. The CDR3 sequence: CASSEQGSSYNEQFF. Written as DNA, the CDR3 is TGTGCCAGCAGTGAACAGGGGAGCTCCTACAATGAGCAGTTCTTC. The full variable domain, rest sourced from reference TRBV2 and TRBJ2-1, is EPEVTQTPSHQVTQMGQEVILRCVPISNHLYFYWYRQILGQKVEFLVSFYNNEISEKSEIFDDQFSVERPDGSNFTLKIRSTKLEDSAMYFCASSEQGSSYNEQFFGPGTRLTVL.

CDR3 nucleotides: TGTGCCAGCCGCCCTAAGGGCCCTGGGGGCCTTAAAGGGAATGAGCAGTTCTTC. It encodes CASRPKGPGGLKGNEQFF. This sequence joins TRBV7-9 and TRBJ2-1; the D gene is possibly TRBD1 (6 bases). The ends were cut back, 8 bases at V and 7 bases at J, with 30 bases in the middle. The CDR3 spans 18 residues. Germline loops: CDR1 SEHNR, CDR2 FQNEAQ (reference sequence).

J is TRBJ1-4 and V is TRBV5-4; D perhaps matches TRBD1 (5 bases). There are 14 residues in the CDR3. Trimming shortened V by 4 bases and J by 8 bases, and 15 bases separated the two germline ends. Germline V gene data show CDR1 as SGHNT and CDR2 as YYREEE (reference sequence). The CDR3 loop reads CASSVQGYGEKLFF. CDR3 DNA sequence: TGTGCCAGCAGCGTCCAGGGATATGGGGAAAAACTGTTTTTT.

The chain has TRBV6-5 and TRBJ1-4, with 7 bases that match TRBD1. V lost 6 bases to trimming and J lost 8 bases; unmatched junction nucleotides: 6. Germline assignment: CDR1 MNHEY and CDR2 SVGAGI. CDR3 length equals 13 residues. CDR3 sequence: CASRGQEGEKLFF. For the CDR3, the DNA is TGTGCCAGCAGAGGACAGGAAGGGGAAAAACTGTTTTTT.

This rearrangement joins TRBV18 to TRBJ2-5; 8 bases line up with TRBD1. The V gene end was trimmed by 3 bases and the J gene end by 2 bases; junction bases not matched to a gene: 5. The CDR3 is 15 residues long. The germline V gene encodes CDR1 KGHSH and CDR2 LQKENI. The chain's CDR3 is CASSPLRTGQETQYF. In DNA form, the CDR3 reads TGTGCCAGCTCACCCCTGAGGACAGGGCAAGAGACCCAGTACTTC.

The chain carries TRBV2 and TRBJ2-3; 7 nucleotides agree with TRBD2. The CDR3 runs 13 residues. Germline V gives CDR1 SNHLY, CDR2 FYNNEI. V gave up 6 bases and J gave up 4 bases; unmatched junction bases: 4. This CDR3 is CASRGLVSDTQYF. The CDR3 DNA follows: TGTGCCAGCAGAGGACTAGTGTCAGATACGCAGTATTTT.

This rearrangement joins TRBV29-1 to TRBJ1-3, with 7 bases fitting TRBD1. V shed 6 bases and J 4 bases; nucleotides not matched to a gene: 18. Germline V gene sequence: CDR1 SQVTM, CDR2 ANQGSEA. The CDR3 has 17 amino acids. The chain's CDR3 is CSVYSNQRGLNGNTIYF. The CDR3 nucleotides read TGCAGCGTCTACTCCAATCAAAGGGGGCTGAACGGAAACACCATATATTTT.

V gene TRBV6-6 combines with J gene TRBJ2-5; maybe TRBD1 (5 bases). Germline V gene sequence: CDR1 MNHNY, CDR2 SVGAGI (reference sequence). The CDR3 runs to 14 residues. V was trimmed by 0 bases and J by 7 bases, leaving 12 bases between them. DNA for the CDR3: TGTGCCAGCAGTTACTCGAAAGTAACAGGGACCCAGTACTTC. It yields the protein CASSYSKVTGTQYF.

The genes are TRBV6-5 and TRBJ2-5; D is undetermined. The CDR3 runs to 15 residues. The ends were cut back, 0 bases at V and 5 bases at J, with 13 bases in the middle. Per the germline V gene, CDR1 is MNHEY and CDR2 is SVGAGI. CDR3 protein: CASSYSTGPSETQYF. CDR3 coding DNA: TGTGCCAGCAGTTACTCGACTGGGCCCTCCGAGACCCAGTACTTC.

J is TRBJ1-1 and V is TRBV6-6; D gene uncertain. Germline CDR1 reads MNHNY; CDR2 reads SVGAGI (reference sequence). This CDR3 is built from 13 residues. Trimming shortened V by 7 bases and J by 5 bases, and 14 bases separated the two germline ends. CDR3 region: CASTPRGGTEAFF. Written as DNA, the CDR3 is TGTGCCAGCACCCCCCGGGGAGGGACTGAAGCTTTCTTT.

The chain's CDR3 is CASSNLGTREETQYF. CDR3 bases: TGTGCCAGCAGCAACCTTGGGACACGGGAAGAGACCCAGTACTTC. J is TRBJ2-5 and V is TRBV9; TRBD1 might be the D (6 bases). The CDR3 consists of 15 residues. With 4 bases removed from V and 3 bases from J, the gap between germline ends came to 16 bases. CDR1 is SGDLS and CDR2 is YYNGEE in the germline V gene.

The V and J genes are TRBV4-3 and TRBJ1-1; perhaps TRBD1 as D (6 bases). Trimming left V 3 bases short and J 6 bases short, with 14 bases between. The germline V gene encodes CDR1 LGHNA and CDR2 YSLEER. CDR3 length: 14 amino acids. In DNA, the CDR3 is TGCGCCAGCAGCCAGGGGGACATCCGGTCTGAAGCTTTCTTT. This encodes CASSQGDIRSEAFF.

V is TRBV5-8 and J is TRBJ1-2; the D is unclear. Per germline, CDR1 SGHTS and CDR2 YDEGEE. V was clipped by 4 bases and J by 2 bases, with 6 bases between them. This CDR3 has 12 residues. The chain's CDR3 is CASSLRNYGYTF. CDR3 DNA: TGTGCCAGCAGCCTCCGGAACTATGGCTACACCTTC. Using reference TRBV5-8 and TRBJ1-2 for the parts outside the CDR3, the full variable domain is EAGVTQSPTHLIKTRGQQATLRCSPISGHTSVYWYQQALGLGLQFLLWYDEGEERNRGNFPPRFSGRQFPNYSSELNVNALELEDSALYLCASSLRNYGYTFGSGTRLTVV.

This clone was found once. The genes are TRBV11-1 and TRBJ2-1; TRBD1 aligns across 10 bases. Germline V gives CDR1 SGHAT, CDR2 FQDESV (reference sequence). This CDR3 comprises 14 residues. With 6 bases clipped from V and 5 bases from J, the junction kept 4 bases outside the gene matches. CDR3 amino acids: CASSTGTGDNEQFF. For the CDR3, the DNA is TGTGCCAGCAGTACCGGGACAGGGGACAATGAGCAGTTCTTC.

The chain couples TRBV6-5 to TRBJ2-7, with a tentative D call TRBD2 (7 bases). The CDR3 extends over 14 amino acids. Germline loops: CDR1 MNHEY, CDR2 SVGAGI. The V end lost 5 bases, the J end lost 0 bases, and 11 bases lay between the germline ends. CDR3 coding DNA: TGTGCCAGCAGTGAGGCGGGGGCCTCCTACGAGCAGTACTTC. Translation gives CASSEAGASYEQYF.

This rearrangement joins TRBV9 to TRBJ2-7; D is tentatively TRBD1 or TRBD2 (6 bases each). Between the trimmed V and J ends, which lost 5 bases and 6 bases, there was a span of 21 bases. Germline assignment: CDR1 SGDLS and CDR2 YYNGEE. The length of the CDR3 is 15 residues. The CDR3 nucleotides are TGTGCCAGCAGTCTCCTCGCGTCCCCGGGGGCCGAGCAGTACTTC. This sequence encodes CASSLLASPGAEQYF.

The chain is built from TRBV11-2 and TRBJ1-1, with D unclear. V was clipped by 4 bases and J by 4 bases, with 16 bases between them. CDR1 and CDR2 from the germline V gene are SGHAT and FQNNGV. The CDR3 extends over 15 amino acids. CDR3 loop: CASSSLRREGTEAFF. The CDR3 region has the DNA TGTGCCAGCAGCTCCCTCCGCCGGGAGGGCACTGAAGCTTTCTTT.

J is TRBJ1-1 and V is TRBV7-9; D possibly corresponds to TRBD1 (5 bases). The germline V and J ends were trimmed by 4 bases and 10 bases, with 16 bases remaining between them. Germline CDR1 is SEHNR and CDR2 is FQNEAQ (reference sequence). This CDR3 has 13 residues. In DNA form, the CDR3 reads TGTGCCAGCAGCTACCGGGACTTTAGGGGAGCTTTCTTT. As protein: CASSYRDFRGAFF.

The chain recombines TRBV5-4 with TRBJ1-2; 9 bases are shared with TRBD1. This CDR3 has 15 amino acids. Germline V gives CDR1 SGHNT, CDR2 YYREEE (reference sequence). Trimming at V came to 4 bases and at J to 7 bases, leaving 11 bases not matched to a gene. The CDR3 sequence: CASSPFTGGPFGYTF. The CDR3 DNA reads as TGTGCCAGCAGCCCCTTCACAGGGGGCCCTTTTGGCTACACCTTC.

The chain has TRBV14 and TRBJ1-1; a possible D gene is TRBD1 (5 bases). This CDR3 region has 13 residues. Germline V gene data show CDR1 as SGHDN and CDR2 as FVKESK. The V end was cut by 4 bases, the J end by 11 bases, with 17 bases between. CDR3 residues: CASSPFEGTVAFF. Written as DNA, the CDR3 is TGTGCCAGCAGCCCCTTTGAGGGGACGGTTGCTTTCTTT.

V is TRBV5-5 and J is TRBJ1-4; D is unclear. Germline V gene sequence: CDR1 SGHKS, CDR2 YYEKEE (reference sequence). This CDR3 spans 12 amino acids. Trimming cost V 0 bases and J 8 bases, with 5 bases left between them. Here the CDR3 reads CASSLAAEKLFF. The CDR3 bases are TGTGCCAGCAGCTTGGCGGCGGAAAAACTGTTTTTT.

This clone has a single count. This rearrangement joins TRBV11-2 to TRBJ2-1; maybe TRBD2 (5 bases). CDR3 length equals 15 residues. The germline V gene encodes CDR1 SGHAT and CDR2 FQNNGV. The germline V and J ends were trimmed by 0 bases and 6 bases, with 12 bases remaining between them. In DNA form, the CDR3 reads TGTGCCAGCAGCTTAGACTTAGGAGGCCCCAATGAGCAGTTCTTC. This codes for CASSLDLGGPNEQFF.

V and J are TRBV2 and TRBJ1-5, with 7 nucleotides matching TRBD1. CDR1 is SNHLY and CDR2 is FYNNEI in the germline V gene. This CDR3 has 16 amino acids. V trimming: 3 bases; J trimming: 2 bases; junction bases outside the gene matches: 7. The CDR3 spells CASSDRGGTGNQPQHF. As DNA, the CDR3 is TGTGCCAGCAGTGACCGAGGGGGCACAGGCAATCAGCCCCAGCATTTT.

This chain uses TRBV11-1 with TRBJ1-5; 7 bases map to TRBD1. V trimming: 5 bases; J trimming: 5 bases; junction bases outside the gene matches: 3. Germline-derived CDR1 and CDR2 are SGHAT and FQDESV (reference sequence). The CDR3 has 13 residues. CDR3 bases: TGTGCCAGCAGCGTCGACAGGGATCAGCCCCAGCATTTT. Protein product: CASSVDRDQPQHF.